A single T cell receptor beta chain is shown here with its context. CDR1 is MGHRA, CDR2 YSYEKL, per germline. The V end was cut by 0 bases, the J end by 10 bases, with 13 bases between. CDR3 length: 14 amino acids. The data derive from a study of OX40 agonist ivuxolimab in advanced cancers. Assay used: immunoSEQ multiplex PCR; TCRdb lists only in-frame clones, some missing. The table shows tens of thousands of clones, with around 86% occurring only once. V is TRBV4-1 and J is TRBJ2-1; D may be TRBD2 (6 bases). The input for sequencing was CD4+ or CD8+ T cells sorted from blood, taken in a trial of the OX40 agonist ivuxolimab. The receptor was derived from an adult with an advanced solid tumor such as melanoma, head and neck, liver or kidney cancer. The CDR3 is CASSQDSPGLEQFF. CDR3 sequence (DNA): TGCGCCAGCAGCCAAGATTCCCCCGGACTAGAGCAGTTCTTC.